This T cell receptor (beta chain) was identified in a study of PD-L1 blockade in urothelial cancer. Background on the study: At 3 weeks (second dose) and 6 weeks after starting treatment, blood was analyzed.

Measured with immunoSEQ multiplex PCR; TCRdb has only the in-frame clones, and not every one. The repertoire consists of around 86,000 clones, with around four fifths occurring once and the leading ten covering roughly 7.3%. V dropped 0 bases and J dropped 7 bases, with 13 bases sitting between them. The germline gives CDR1 SGDLS, CDR2 YYNGEE. This CDR3 is built from 14 residues. Described time point: pretreatment peripheral blood. The sample in question was PBMCs, obtained around atezolizumab (anti-PD-L1) treatment. The sequence was obtained from a middle-aged man with urothelial cancer. The V and J genes are TRBV9 and TRBJ2-5; D is perhaps TRBD1 (6 bases). The CDR3 loop reads CASSVDTGSGTQYF. Written as DNA, the CDR3 is TGTGCCAGCAGCGTAGATACAGGGTCGGGGACCCAGTACTTC.